This T cell receptor beta chain was retrieved from a study of post-analysis software for immune sequencing data. Study-level points and caveats: Co-batched samples clustered tightly together by F measure. Elevated frequency relative to controls characterized a handful of TRBV segments in patients, TRBV5-6, TRBV5-1 and TRBV20-1 among them.

Unique molecular identifiers tagged the TCR beta cDNA libraries. TCRdb analysed the PCR reads with MiXCR anew, one entry per CDR3 protein. Among 650,000 to 850,000 distinct CDR3 sequences listed, about 53% were seen once. In this sample, this clonotype turned up a few times. Its target is unknown. The V segment lost 0 bases and the J segment 2 bases; nucleotides outside the gene matches: 4. Per germline, CDR1 SGHRS and CDR2 YFSETQ. The CDR3 is 17 residues long. The chain carries TRBV5-1 and TRBJ1-6; TRBD1 aligns across 8 bases. The sequenced sample consisted of blood. This TCR derives from a girl aged 10 to 17 with multiple sclerosis. CDR3 nucleotides: TGCGCCAGCAGCTTGGCAGGACAGGGCCCCTATAATTCACCCCTCCACTTT. Its protein is CASSLAGQGPYNSPLHF.